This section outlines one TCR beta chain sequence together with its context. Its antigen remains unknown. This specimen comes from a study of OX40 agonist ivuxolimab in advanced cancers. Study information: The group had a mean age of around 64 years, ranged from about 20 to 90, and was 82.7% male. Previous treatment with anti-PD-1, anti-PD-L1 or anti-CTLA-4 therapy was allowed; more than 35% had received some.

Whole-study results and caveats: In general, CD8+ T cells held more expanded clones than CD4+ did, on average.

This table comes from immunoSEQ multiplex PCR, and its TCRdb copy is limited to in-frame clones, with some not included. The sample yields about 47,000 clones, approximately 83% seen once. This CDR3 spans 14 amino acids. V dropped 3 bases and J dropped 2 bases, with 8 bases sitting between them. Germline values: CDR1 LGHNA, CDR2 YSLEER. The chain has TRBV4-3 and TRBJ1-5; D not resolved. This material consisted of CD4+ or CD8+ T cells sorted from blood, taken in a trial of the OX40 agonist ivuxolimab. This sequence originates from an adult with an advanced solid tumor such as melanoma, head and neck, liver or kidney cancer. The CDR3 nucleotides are TGCGCCAGCAGCCAGCAGAGAGGCAATCAGCCCCAGCATTTT. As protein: CASSQQRGNQPQHF.